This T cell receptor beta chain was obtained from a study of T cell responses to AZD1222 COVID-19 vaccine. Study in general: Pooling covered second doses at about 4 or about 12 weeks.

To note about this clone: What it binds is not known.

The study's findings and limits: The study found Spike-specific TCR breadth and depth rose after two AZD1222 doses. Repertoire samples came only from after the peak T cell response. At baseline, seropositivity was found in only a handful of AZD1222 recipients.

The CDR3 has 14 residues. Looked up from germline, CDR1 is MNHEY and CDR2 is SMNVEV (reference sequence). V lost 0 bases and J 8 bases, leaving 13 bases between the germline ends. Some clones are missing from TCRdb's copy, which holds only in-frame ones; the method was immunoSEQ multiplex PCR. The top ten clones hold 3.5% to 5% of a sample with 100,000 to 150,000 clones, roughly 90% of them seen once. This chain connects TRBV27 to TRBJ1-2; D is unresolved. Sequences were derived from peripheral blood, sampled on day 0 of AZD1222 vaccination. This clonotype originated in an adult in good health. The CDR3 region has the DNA TGTGCCAGCAGTTTATCCCCAGCTAGAACGGGCTACACCTTC. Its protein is CASSLSPARTGYTF.